This record covers a single T cell receptor (beta chain). Antigen specificity is unknown. Germline-derived CDR1 and CDR2 are LGHNA and YSLEER. The CDR3 is 13 residues long. Authors' methods: As immunoSEQ supplied junction-only sequences (without quality scores), filtering differed. TCRdb keeps only in-frame clones here, not all; method: immunoSEQ multiplex PCR. V and J calls and clone size come straight from that table; D and trimming were deduced from the DNA. The sample contains about 2.5 million clones, roughly 90% of which appear only once. Healthy adults negative for HIV, lacking recent acute infections or vaccinations, served as donors. The data stem from a study of shared clonotypes between healthy human individuals. Study overall: Three plates were used per donor for CD4 naive, three for CD4 memory, two for CD8 naive and one for CD8 memory.

General study points: When naive CD4 clonotypes were compared across several donors, about 5% were shared.

The receptor's source is a young man in good health. Some clones in this sample may be carry-over from other donors' samples. The sample consisted of naive CD4+ T cells from PBMCs. Subset here: CD45RA+ positively selected. The chain couples TRBV4-3 to TRBJ2-5; unclear D gene. The end of the DNA fits TRBJ2-7 better, so the J call may be wrong. In DNA, the CDR3 is TGCGCCAGCAGCCAAGATCTTGGCGACGAGCAGTACTTC. Protein product: CASSQDLGDEQYF.